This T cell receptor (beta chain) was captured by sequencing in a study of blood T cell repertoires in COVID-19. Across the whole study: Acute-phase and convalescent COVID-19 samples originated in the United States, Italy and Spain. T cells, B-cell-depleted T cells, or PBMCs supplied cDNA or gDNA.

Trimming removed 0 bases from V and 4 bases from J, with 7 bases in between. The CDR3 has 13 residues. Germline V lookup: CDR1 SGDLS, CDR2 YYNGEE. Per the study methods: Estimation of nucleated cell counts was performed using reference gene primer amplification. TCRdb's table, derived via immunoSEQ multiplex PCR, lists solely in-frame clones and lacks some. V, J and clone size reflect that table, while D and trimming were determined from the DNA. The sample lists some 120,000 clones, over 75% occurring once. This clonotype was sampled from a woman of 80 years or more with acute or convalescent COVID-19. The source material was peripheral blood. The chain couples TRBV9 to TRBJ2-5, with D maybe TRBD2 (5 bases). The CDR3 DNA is TGTGCCAGCAGCGTAGCGGGGAGAGAGACCCAGTACTTC. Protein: CASSVAGRETQYF.